The 24 T cell receptor beta chains reported below all come from one sample, sequenced in a study of T cells in Graves' hyperthyroidism and ophthalmopathy. Amplified TCR beta CDR3 regions derived from RNA transcripts. The primer set for the first-round RT-PCR of the TCR CDR3 was HTBI. TCRdb processed the multiplex PCR reads anew with MiXCR; each CDR3 protein has one entry. Of a few hundred thousand distinct CDR3 sequences in the sample, 15% to 19% are singletons; the top ten hold 28%. Sequenced sample: blood. These receptors were obtained from a woman aged 18 to 35 with Graves' hyperthyroidism that later progressed to Graves' ophthalmopathy.

This clonotype appeared a few times. A much larger clone is a single base away; this may be a read error. CDR3 sequence: CASILFGSSGSREQYF. The CDR3 bases are TGTGCCAGCATCTTATTTGGGTCTAGCGGGAGCCGCGAGCAGTACTTC. This chain uses TRBV13 with TRBJ2-7; 10 nucleotides line up with TRBD2. The CDR3 runs to 16 residues. The germline V gene has CDR1 PRHDT and CDR2 FYEKMQ (reference sequence).

A word on this clonotype: One junction end disagrees with the germline gene, perhaps due to a read error. The V gene is TRBV6-1, the J gene TRBJ2-5; tentatively, D is TRBD2 (5 bases). The CDR3 runs 13 residues. Per germline, CDR1 MNHNS and CDR2 SASEGT. CDR3 protein: CASSSGLSGPRDF. The DNA of the CDR3 is TGTGCCAGCAGTTCCGGCCTAAGTGGGCCGAGGGACTTC.

The chain couples TRBV5-1 to TRBJ2-2, with 7 positions matching TRBD1. Trimming removed 4 bases from V and 5 bases from J; junction bases left unmatched: 5. The CDR3 is made up of 14 amino acids. The germline V gene encodes CDR1 SGHRS and CDR2 YFSETQ. The CDR3 region has the DNA TGCGCCAGCAGCGCCGGGACAGCAACCGGGGAGCTGTTTTTT. Protein sequence: CASSAGTATGELFF.

This clonotype was recorded at least ten times. One junction end disagrees with the germline gene, perhaps due to a read error. This chain joins TRBV20-1 and TRBJ2-3, with D tentatively TRBD1 or TRBD2 (5 bases each). The CDR3 loop spans 12 amino acids. CDR1 and CDR2 from the germline V gene are DFQATT and SNEGSKA (reference sequence). CDR3 loop: CSARDGTDTQYF. In nucleotides, the CDR3 is TGCAGCGCTAGGGACGGCACAGATACGCAGTATTTT.

This clonotype was counted at least ten times. The chain links TRBV10-2 to TRBJ2-7; 16 bases agree with TRBD2. V lost 7 bases, J lost 2 bases, and 14 bases stayed unmatched. CDR3 length: 19 residues. Germline CDR1 WSHSY, CDR2 SAAADI. The CDR3 DNA is TGCGCCAGCATCCCGGGACTAGCGGGAGGGCCAGGTGTCCCCTACGAGCAGTACTTC. Protein sequence: CASIPGLAGGPGVPYEQYF.

This clonotype was counted many times. The chain employs TRBV7-2 and TRBJ2-1; TRBD2 matches at 13 bases. The CDR3 loop spans 15 amino acids. V lost 5 bases and J lost 6; bases outside the gene matches: 4. CDR1 SGHTA and CDR2 FQGNSA come from the germline V gene. The CDR3 is CASSPWTSGSNEQFF. CDR3 nucleotides: TGTGCCAGCAGCCCCTGGACTAGCGGGAGCAATGAGCAGTTCTTC. The variable domain in full, with the rest retrieved from reference TRBV7-2 and TRBJ2-1, is GAGVSQSPSNKVTEKGKDVELRCDPISGHTALYWYRQSLGQGLEFLIYFQGNSAPDKSGLPSDRFSAERTGGSVSTLTIQRTQQEDSAVYLCASSPWTSGSNEQFFGPGTRLTVL.

In this sample, this clonotype turned up many times. The chain has TRBV2 and TRBJ2-2; 8 positions agree with TRBD2. V gave up 7 bases and J gave up 4 bases; unmatched junction bases: 8. The germline V gene has CDR1 SNHLY and CDR2 FYNNEI. This CDR3 contains 15 residues. The CDR3 loop is CASNAGLGPTGELFF. The CDR3 DNA is TGTGCCAGCAATGCGGGACTAGGGCCCACCGGGGAGCTGTTTTTT.

This clonotype occurred many times. The rearrangement uses TRBV28 and TRBJ2-2; maybe TRBD2 (6 bases). The V gene lost 7 bases and the J gene lost 6 bases, with 15 bases spanning the gap. Germline V gene data show CDR1 as MDHEN and CDR2 as SYDVKM. CDR3 length: 14 residues. This CDR3 is CASMRPSVAGELFF. Here the CDR3 DNA reads TGTGCCAGCATGAGGCCTAGCGTAGCCGGGGAGCTGTTTTTT.

This clonotype has a count of ten or more. The gene calls are TRBV20-1 and TRBJ2-4; a possible D gene is TRBD2 (5 bases). The CDR3 covers 18 residues. Between the trimmed V and J ends, which lost 6 bases and 2 bases, there was a span of 26 bases. CDR1 is DFQATT, CDR2 SNEGSKA, per germline (reference sequence). DNA for the CDR3: TGCAGTGCCCCGGCACTAGTAACCAGTTTGAGCCCCAAAAACATTCAGTACTTC. This sequence encodes CSAPALVTSLSPKNIQYF.

This clonotype has just a few counts. The chain carries TRBV7-8 and TRBJ2-5; TRBD1 agrees at 11 bases. Per germline, CDR1 SGHVS and CDR2 FQNEAQ. After removal of 3 bases from V and 7 bases from J, the junction contained 7 bases not matched to a gene. This CDR3 has 15 amino acids. The CDR3 coding sequence is TGTGCCAGCAGCTTTGGTTCGGGACAGGGGGGGACCCAGTACTTC. Its protein product is CASSFGSGQGGTQYF.

The chain employs TRBV4-3 and TRBJ1-6, with D uncertain. The V end lost 4 bases, the J end lost 8 bases, and 15 bases lay between the germline ends. Germline values: CDR1 LGHNA, CDR2 YSLEER. This CDR3 region has 15 residues. CDR3 coding DNA: TGCGCCAGCAGCCCAAAGGGAGATATTTATTCACCCCTCCACTTT. As protein: CASSPKGDIYSPLHF.

The genes are TRBV6-1 and TRBJ2-1, with TRBD2 identical over 10 bases. The CDR3 loop spans 14 amino acids. Germline V gene sequence: CDR1 MNHNS, CDR2 SASEGT. J was trimmed by 7 bases and V by 5 bases; bases with no gene match: 5. CDR3 amino acids: CASSSSGRVNEQFF. In nucleotides, the CDR3 is TGTGCCAGCAGTAGCAGCGGGAGGGTTAATGAGCAGTTCTTC.

A few counts support this clonotype. The V gene is TRBV20-1, the J gene TRBJ2-7; D may match TRBD1 or TRBD2 (5 bases each). The CDR3 has 14 residues. Per the germline V gene, CDR1 is DFQATT and CDR2 is SNEGSKA (reference sequence). The V end was cut by 4 bases, the J end by 1 base, with 14 bases between. The CDR3 loop reads CSAKSTGASYEQYF. The CDR3 DNA is TGCAGTGCTAAAAGTACCGGGGCGTCCTACGAGCAGTACTTC.

This clonotype turned up a few times. The chain has TRBV18 and TRBJ2-1; D unresolved. V lost 3 bases and J 7 bases, leaving 16 bases between the germline ends. The CDR3 totals 15 residues. Germline V gene data show CDR1 as KGHSH and CDR2 as LQKENI. Here the CDR3 DNA reads TGTGCCAGCTCACCTTTGCCTGGTTACCGGAATGAGCAGTTCTTC. Amino acid sequence: CASSPLPGYRNEQFF.

This chain uses TRBV19 with TRBJ1-1; weak D call: TRBD1 (6 bases). Germline V gene data show CDR1 as LNHDA and CDR2 as SQIVND (reference sequence). V was cut by 1 base and J by 3 bases, with 9 bases left in between. The CDR3 totals 14 residues. CDR3 sequence: CASSIAQGDTEAFF. The CDR3 nucleotides read TGTGCCAGTAGTATAGCACAGGGTGACACTGAAGCTTTCTTT.

This clonotype occurred many times. The chain couples TRBV7-3 to TRBJ2-1; D may be TRBD2 (6 bases). Per the germline V gene, CDR1 is SGHTA and CDR2 is FQGTGA. This CDR3 is built from 17 residues. The V end was cut by 5 bases, the J end by 7 bases, with 24 bases between. DNA for the CDR3: TGTGCCAGCAGCCCCGCCTTTAGCGCACCGACTAGTAATGAGCAGTTCTTC. This gives the protein CASSPAFSAPTSNEQFF.

The sample holds many counts of this clonotype. The V gene is TRBV27, the J gene TRBJ2-1; 7 bases agree with TRBD2. CDR1 MNHEY and CDR2 SMNVEV come from the germline V gene (reference sequence). After removal of 5 bases from V and 8 bases from J, the junction contained 12 bases not matched to a gene. The CDR3 loop spans 15 amino acids. DNA of the CDR3: TGTGCCAGCAGTCTAGGACTAGAGGCCATCGATGAGCAGTTCTTC. It is translated as CASSLGLEAIDEQFF.

This clonotype was picked up many times. V and J are TRBV15 and TRBJ1-5; perhaps TRBD1 as D (5 bases). Trimming cost V 2 bases and J 4 bases, with 15 bases left between them. From germline, CDR1 is LNHNV and CDR2 YYDKDF (reference sequence). This CDR3 spans 16 amino acids. CDR3: CATSRNTRGTNQPQHF. Here the CDR3 DNA reads TGTGCCACCAGCAGAAATACCAGAGGGACGAATCAGCCCCAGCATTTT. The whole variable domain, remainder taken from reference TRBV15 and TRBJ1-5, is DAMVIQNPRYQVTQFGKPVTLSCSQTLNHNVMYWYQQKSSQAPKLLFHYYDKDFNNEADTPDNFQSRRPNTSFCFLDIRSPGLGDTAMYLCATSRNTRGTNQPQHFGDGTRLSIL.

The CDR3 region has the DNA TGTGCCAGCCTAGGGACTAGCGGTCGCAGTGGGGAGACCCAGTACTTC. It encodes CASLGTSGRSGETQYF. The rearrangement links TRBV28 to TRBJ2-5, with 11 bases aligning to TRBD2. In germline, CDR1 is MDHEN, CDR2 SYDVKM. Trimming at V came to 8 bases and at J to 5 bases, leaving 13 bases not matched to a gene. CDR3 length: 16 residues.

This clonotype was picked up a small number of times. The DNA of the CDR3 is TGTGCCAGCAGCGTAGCCGACAGCAACTCTGGAAACACCATATATTTT. Residues: CASSVADSNSGNTIYF. The chain joins TRBV9 to TRBJ1-3, with a weak D call TRBD1 (5 bases). Deletions cut 0 bases from V and 0 bases from J, with 10 bases between. CDR1 is SGDLS and CDR2 is YYNGEE in the germline V gene. The CDR3 extends over 16 amino acids.

This clonotype was counted many times. V and J are TRBV28 and TRBJ2-1, with TRBD2 as a possible D gene (7 bases). The CDR3 is 14 amino acids. Germline-derived CDR1 and CDR2 are MDHEN and SYDVKM. V was clipped by 8 bases and J by 3 bases, with 14 bases between them. The CDR3 DNA is TGTGCCAGCTTGGGGGCGGGGGTCTACAATGAGCAGTTCTTC. This encodes CASLGAGVYNEQFF.

This clonotype has a handful of counts. V gene TRBV27 combines with J gene TRBJ2-2; D is possibly TRBD1 (6 bases). Germline V gives CDR1 MNHEY, CDR2 SMNVEV (reference sequence). CDR3 length: 18 residues. Trimming took 3 bases from V and 4 from J, leaving 21 bases between them. The CDR3 region is CASSFLGQRPSGTGELFF. In DNA, the CDR3 is TGTGCCAGCAGTTTTCTGGGACAACGACCTTCAGGCACCGGGGAGCTGTTTTTT.

In DNA form, the CDR3 reads TGTGCCATCAGTAAGACAGGGGATAATTCACCCCTCCACTTT. This encodes CAISKTGDNSPLHF. This rearrangement joins TRBV10-3 to TRBJ1-6; TRBD1 matches at 8 bases. With V trimmed by 5 bases and J by 5 bases, 2 bases remained unmatched. This CDR3 region has 14 residues. Germline V gene lookup returns CDR1 ENHRY and CDR2 SYGVKD.

This clonotype appeared many times. The V and J genes are TRBV2 and TRBJ2-1; D is unresolved. The CDR3 loop spans 10 amino acids. The ends were cut back, 4 bases at V and 7 bases at J, with 2 bases in the middle. Germline V gene lookup returns CDR1 SNHLY and CDR2 FYNNEI. CDR3 sequence reads: CASSGNEQFF. The CDR3, as DNA: TGTGCCAGCAGTGGGAATGAGCAGTTCTTC.